The clone carrying this T cell receptor (beta chain) was counted between two and nine times. Antigen unknown. The entry originates in a study of T cells after yellow fever vaccination. Study context: Where fractions had low cell numbers, libraries were prepared from them with the SMART-Seq v4 Ultra Low Input RNA kit. Study conclusions and caveats: The CD4 and CD8 compartments had a small share of their clonotypes in common. By day 5 rather than day 15, the secondary response had peaked, though it was weaker.

One entry per CDR3 protein results from TCRdb running MiXCR on the 5' RACE reads. The table records about 370,000 distinct CDR3 sequences, 11% of them present only once. Germline CDR1 is MGHDK and CDR2 is SYGVNS. The germline V and J ends were trimmed by 3 bases and 2 bases, with 13 bases remaining between them. The CDR3 spans 16 residues. Sequencing was performed on PBMCs, taken on the day of the first yellow fever vaccination. J is TRBJ1-4 and V is TRBV25-1; tentative D call: TRBD1 (5 bases). This clonotype was obtained from a man between 18 and 29 years old who received the YFV17D yellow fever vaccine. CDR3 loop: CASSDLRRGTNEKLFF. As DNA, the CDR3 is TGTGCCAGCAGTGACCTGCGACGGGGGACTAATGAAAAACTGTTTTTT.